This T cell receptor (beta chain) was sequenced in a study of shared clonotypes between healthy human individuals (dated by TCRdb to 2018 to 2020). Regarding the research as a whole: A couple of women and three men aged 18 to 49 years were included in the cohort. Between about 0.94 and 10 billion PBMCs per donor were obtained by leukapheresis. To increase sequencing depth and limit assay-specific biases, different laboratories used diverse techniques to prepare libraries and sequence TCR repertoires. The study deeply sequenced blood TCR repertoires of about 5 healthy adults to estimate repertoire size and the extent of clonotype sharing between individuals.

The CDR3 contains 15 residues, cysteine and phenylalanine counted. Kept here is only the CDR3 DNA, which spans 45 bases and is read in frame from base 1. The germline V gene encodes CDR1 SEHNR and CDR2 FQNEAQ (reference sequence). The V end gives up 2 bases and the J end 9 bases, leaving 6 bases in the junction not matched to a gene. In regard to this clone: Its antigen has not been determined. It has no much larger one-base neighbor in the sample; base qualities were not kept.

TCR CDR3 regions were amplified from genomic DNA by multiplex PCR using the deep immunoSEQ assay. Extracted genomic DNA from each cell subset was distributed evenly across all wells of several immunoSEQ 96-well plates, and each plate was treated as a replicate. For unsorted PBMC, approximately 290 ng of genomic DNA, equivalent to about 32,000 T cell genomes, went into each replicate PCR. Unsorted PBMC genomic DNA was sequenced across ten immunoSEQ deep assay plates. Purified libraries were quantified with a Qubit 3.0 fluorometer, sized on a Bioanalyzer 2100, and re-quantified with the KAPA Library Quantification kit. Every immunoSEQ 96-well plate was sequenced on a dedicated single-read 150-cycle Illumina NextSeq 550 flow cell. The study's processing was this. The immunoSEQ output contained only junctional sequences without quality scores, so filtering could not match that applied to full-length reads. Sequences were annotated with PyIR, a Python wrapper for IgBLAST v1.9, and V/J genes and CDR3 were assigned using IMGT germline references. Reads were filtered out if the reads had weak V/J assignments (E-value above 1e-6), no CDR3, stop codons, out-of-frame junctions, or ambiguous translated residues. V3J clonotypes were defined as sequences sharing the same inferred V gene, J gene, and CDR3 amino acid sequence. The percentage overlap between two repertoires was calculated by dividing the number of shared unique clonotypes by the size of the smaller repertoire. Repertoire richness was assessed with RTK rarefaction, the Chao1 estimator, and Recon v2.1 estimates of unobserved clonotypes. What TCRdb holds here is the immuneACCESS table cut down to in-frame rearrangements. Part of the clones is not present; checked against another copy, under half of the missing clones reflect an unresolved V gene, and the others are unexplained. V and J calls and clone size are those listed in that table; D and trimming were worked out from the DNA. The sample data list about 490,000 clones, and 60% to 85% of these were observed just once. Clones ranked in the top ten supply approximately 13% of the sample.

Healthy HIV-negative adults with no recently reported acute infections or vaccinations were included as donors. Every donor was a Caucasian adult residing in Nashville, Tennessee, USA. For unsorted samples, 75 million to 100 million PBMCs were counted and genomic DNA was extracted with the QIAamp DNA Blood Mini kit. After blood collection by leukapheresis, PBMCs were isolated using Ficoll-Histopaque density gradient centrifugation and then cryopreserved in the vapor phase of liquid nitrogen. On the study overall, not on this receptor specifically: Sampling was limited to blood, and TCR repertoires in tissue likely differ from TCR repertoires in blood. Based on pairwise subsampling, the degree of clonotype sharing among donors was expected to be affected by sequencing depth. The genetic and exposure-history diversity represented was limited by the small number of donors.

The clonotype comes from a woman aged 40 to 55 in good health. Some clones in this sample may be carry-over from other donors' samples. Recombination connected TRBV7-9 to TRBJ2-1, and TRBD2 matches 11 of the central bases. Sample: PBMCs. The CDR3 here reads CASSLNLAGGGEQFF. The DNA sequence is TGTGCCAGCAGCTTAAATCTAGCGGGGGGCGGTGAGCAGTTCTTC.